The 5 T cell receptor beta chains below were found in one sample sequenced in a study of OX40 agonist ivuxolimab in advanced cancers. Libraries came from the immunoSEQ multiplex PCR assay. This is the immuneACCESS table as TCRdb keeps it, with only in-frame sequences that have V and J called. A part of the clones is gone; compared with another copy, unresolved V genes explain less than half, and the rest is unexplained. The sample contains some 95,000 clones, around 85% of them found a single time. About 4.1% of the sample goes to the ten largest clones. The sequenced sample was CD4+ or CD8+ T cells sorted from blood, obtained in a trial of the OX40 agonist ivuxolimab. The receptors were sampled from an adult with an advanced solid tumor such as melanoma, head and neck, liver or kidney cancer.

V gene TRBV5-1 combines with J gene TRBJ1-1; D possibly corresponds to TRBD1 (5 bases). Germline CDR1 SGHRS, CDR2 YFSETQ. Trimming took off 4 bases at V and 4 bases at J, with 17 bases between the two ends. The CDR3 has 15 residues. The CDR3 is CASSGGSRWGTEAFF. The CDR3 DNA sequence: TGCGCCAGCAGCGGGGGGTCCCGGTGGGGCACTGAAGCTTTCTTT.

The chain employs TRBV10-1 and TRBJ1-1; D possibly corresponds to TRBD1 (5 bases). Germline lookup yields CDR1 WNHNN and CDR2 SYGVQD (reference sequence). V shed 2 bases and J shed 5 bases, with 9 bases lying between them. The CDR3 contains 13 residues. The CDR3 loop reads CASSEPGETEAFF. CDR3 sequence (DNA): TGCGCCAGCAGTGAGCCGGGGGAGACTGAAGCTTTCTTT.

This clone was recorded only once. This rearrangement joins TRBV14 to TRBJ2-7; D unresolved. Trimming stripped 0 bases from V and 3 bases from J, with 12 bases between. CDR1 is SGHDN, CDR2 FVKESK, per germline. The CDR3 is 15 amino acids. This chain's CDR3 is CASSQEAAIHYEQYF. As DNA, the CDR3 is TGTGCCAGCAGCCAAGAGGCGGCGATACACTACGAGCAGTACTTC.

The chain carries TRBV12-5 and TRBJ2-7; D is undetermined. Germline values: CDR1 LGHNT, CDR2 FRNRAP. V gave up 2 bases and J gave up 6 bases, with 8 bases separating them. The CDR3 has 12 amino acids. The CDR3 spells CASGLIGREQYF. For the CDR3, the DNA is TGTGCTAGTGGTTTGATCGGACGCGAGCAGTACTTC.

This clone is a singleton in its sample. This rearrangement joins TRBV28 to TRBJ1-4, with a possible D match to TRBD1 (5 bases). The CDR3 extends over 13 amino acids. CDR1 and CDR2 from the germline V gene are MDHEN and SYDVKM. Trimming shortened V by 3 bases and J by 8 bases, and 10 bases separated the two germline ends. As DNA, the CDR3 is TGTGCCAGCAGTTTTTTGGGGGAGGAAAAACTGTTTTTT. Translated: CASSFLGEEKLFF. Using reference TRBV28 and TRBJ1-4 for the parts outside the CDR3, the full variable domain is DVKVTQSSRYLVKRTGEKVFLECVQDMDHENMFWYRQDPGLGLRLIYFSYDVKMKEKGDIPEGYSVSREKKERFSLILESASTNQTSMYLCASSFLGEEKLFFGSGTQLSVL.